Listed below are T cell receptor beta chains from one sample, sequenced in a study of shared clonotypes between healthy human individuals. Clones were read by immunoSEQ multiplex PCR, and TCRdb kept only the in-frame ones, dropping some. This table holds approximately 2,000,000 clones, approximately 92% found once. Sequences were obtained from naive CD8+ T cells from PBMCs. These receptors came from a young man in good health. Some clones in this sample may be carry-over from other donors' samples. CDR3s include the opening cysteine and the closing phenylalanine or tryptophan. D genes are given only for firm matches. Rows may omit the clone size; those that give it use once, few, many or a size class.

v_gene,d_gene,j_gene,abundance,CDR3nt,CDR3aa
TRBV4-1,TRBD1,TRBJ2-7,.,TGCGCCAGCAGCCACACCGGGACAGGGGGTTACGAGCAGTACTTC,CASSHTGTGGYEQYF
TRBV11-3,.,TRBJ2-2,.,TGTGCCAGCAGCACCGCCGACAATCCAACCGGGGAGCTGTTTTTT,CASSTADNPTGELFF
TRBV28,.,TRBJ2-7,.,TGTGCCAGCAGCTGGGCTATTAGCGGATACGAGCAGTACTTC,CASSWAISGYEQYF
TRBV7-2,.,TRBJ2-2,.,TGTGCCAGCAGCTTAAGTGGGAGGACTGCATCGAACACCGGGGAGCTGTTTTTT,CASSLSGRTASNTGELFF
TRBV9,TRBD2,TRBJ2-7,.,TGTGCCAGCAGCGGTAGCGGGAGTATATCCGACGAGCAGTACTTC,CASSGSGSISDEQYF
TRBV29-1,.,TRBJ2-7,.,TGCAGCGTTGCAAGTGTCGGGCGGGAGCAGTACTTC,CSVASVGREQYF
TRBV7-3,TRBD2,TRBJ2-7,.,TGTGCCAGCAGCCCCTACTCCGGGACTAGCCCCGAGCAGTACTTC,CASSPYSGTSPEQYF
TRBV5-8,.,TRBJ2-3,.,TGTGCCAGCAGCCGGGTCCGGGTGAGCACAGATACGCAGTATTTT,CASSRVRVSTDTQYF
TRBV14,.,TRBJ2-1,.,TGTGCCAGCAGCCCACTTCGGGGCACTCAGTTCTTC,CASSPLRGTQFF
TRBV7-9,TRBD2,TRBJ2-1,.,TGTGCCAGCAGCTCCCCTAGCGGGAGTAGTCATGAGCAGTTCTTC,CASSSPSGSSHEQFF
TRBV4-1,TRBD2,TRBJ2-1,.,TGCGCCAGCAGCCGCGGGACTAGCGGGACCTACAATGAGCAGTTCTTC,CASSRGTSGTYNEQFF
TRBV28,.,TRBJ2-1,.,TGTGCCAGCAGGTACCGGGACTCGAGACGCGATGAGCAGTTCTTC,CASRYRDSRRDEQFF
TRBV28,.,TRBJ2-7,.,TGTGCCAGCAGTTTTGGCAGGGTAGTCTACGAGCAGTACTTC,CASSFGRVVYEQYF
TRBV7-9,.,TRBJ2-3,.,TGTGCCAGCAGCACCACAGATACGCAGTATTTT,CASSTTDTQYF
TRBV18,.,TRBJ2-1,.,TGTGCCAGCTCACCACTGGGGAGCTCCTACAATGAGCAGTTCTTC,CASSPLGSSYNEQFF
TRBV28,.,TRBJ1-2,once,TGTGCCAGCAGTTTACAATCTTCCGGTCTGAGTTATGGCTACACCTTC,CASSLQSSGLSYGYTF
TRBV19,.,TRBJ1-2,.,TGTGCCAGTAGCAAGACAGATTATGGCTACACCTTC,CASSKTDYGYTF
TRBV29-1,.,TRBJ1-5,.,TGCAGCGTGGGTCCGGGGGGAAGCAATCAGCCCCAGCATTTT,CSVGPGGSNQPQHF
TRBV25-1,.,TRBJ1-2,.,TGTGCCAGCAGGGACAGCTATGGCTACACCTTC,CASRDSYGYTF
TRBV7-9,TRBD1,TRBJ2-1,.,TGTGCCAGCAGCTGGTCCTACAGGGGAAAGGATGAGCAGTTCTTC,CASSWSYRGKDEQFF
TRBV28,.,TRBJ2-5,.,TGTGCCAGCAGTTTCCATAGGACAACACCCTGGCTGGGCTTCCAAGAGACCCAGTACTTC,CASSFHRTTPWLGFQETQYF
TRBV7-9,.,TRBJ2-2,.,TGTGCCAGTCCACCCGGGACACTTCTTGGCGGGGAGCTGTTTTTT,CASPPGTLLGGELFF
TRBV29-1,TRBD1,TRBJ1-1,.,TGCAGCGGAGGACAGGGGCGCGGAACTGAAGCTTTCTTT,CSGGQGRGTEAFF
TRBV5-5,.,TRBJ1-2,.,TGTGCCAGCAGCTTGGCCCAGAACTATGGCTACACCTTC,CASSLAQNYGYTF
TRBV25-1,TRBD2,TRBJ2-7,once,TGTGCCAGCAGTGAGGGGACTAGCGGGAGCATTGTAACCTACGAGCAGTACTTC,CASSEGTSGSIVTYEQYF
TRBV28,TRBD2,TRBJ2-1,.,TGTGCCAGCAGTTTCAACCTAGCGGGAGCGTGGGAGAATGAGCAGTTCTTC,CASSFNLAGAWENEQFF
TRBV30,.,TRBJ2-7,.,TGTGCCTGGAGTCCGGGACACACCTACGAGCAGTACTTC,CAWSPGHTYEQYF
TRBV5-4,TRBD1,TRBJ1-1,.,TGTGCCAGCAGCTGGGGACAGAGTCCGACCGAAGCTTTCTTT,CASSWGQSPTEAFF
TRBV19,TRBD1,TRBJ2-4,.,TGTGCCAGTACTCCTGGGACAGGGGGAAACATTCAGTACTTC,CASTPGTGGNIQYF
TRBV10-3,.,TRBJ2-6,.,TGTGCCATCAGGGCGCGGGACGAAAAAGGCTCTGGGGCCAACGTCCTGACTTTC,CAIRARDEKGSGANVLTF
TRBV13,.,TRBJ2-5,once,TGTGCCAGCAGCTTAGGCTCCGCGGCCCCAGGGGAGACCCAGTACTTC,CASSLGSAAPGETQYF
TRBV14,.,TRBJ2-7,.,TGTGCCAGCAGCACTCGGGACTCTCGCTACGAGCAGTACTTC,CASSTRDSRYEQYF
TRBV30,TRBD1,TRBJ2-1,once,TGTGCCTGGAGTGTAATGGGGACAGCCTACAATGAGCAGTTCTTC,CAWSVMGTAYNEQFF
TRBV5-4,TRBD2,TRBJ2-7,.,TGTGCCAGCAGCCCGGAACTAGCGGGGGGCTCCTACGAGCAGTACTTC,CASSPELAGGSYEQYF
TRBV2,TRBD2,TRBJ2-5,.,TGTGCCAGCAGTGATTTGGCTAGCGGACAAGAGACCCAGTACTTC,CASSDLASGQETQYF
TRBV5-1,.,TRBJ2-7,.,TGCGCCAGCAGCTTGACCGGGAGCTCCTACGAGCAGTACTTC,CASSLTGSSYEQYF
TRBV5-1,.,TRBJ2-1,.,TGCGCCAGCAGCCCCACGGGGGCGGTTAGCTCCTACAATGAGCAGTTCTTC,CASSPTGAVSSYNEQFF
TRBV27,.,TRBJ2-7,.,TGTGCCAGCAGTTTATCGAAATCCTACGAGCAGTACTTC,CASSLSKSYEQYF
TRBV7-9,.,TRBJ1-1,.,TGTGCCAGCAGCTCCCGACAGACACCTGAAGCTTTCTTT,CASSSRQTPEAFF
TRBV9,.,TRBJ2-7,.,TGTGCCAGCAGCCCCAGCCAGGACGAGCAGTACTTC,CASSPSQDEQYF
TRBV27,.,TRBJ1-2,once,TGTGCCAGCAGTTTAAGTGTCAGGGGAAACAGTGGCTACACCTTC,CASSLSVRGNSGYTF
TRBV27,.,TRBJ1-2,.,TGTGCCAGCAGTCCCGGAGGGATTATGGATGGCTACACCTTC,CASSPGGIMDGYTF
TRBV11-2,.,TRBJ2-7,.,TGTGCCAGCAGCTTATTCAGGACCCACTTGGCCTACGAGCAGTACTTC,CASSLFRTHLAYEQYF
TRBV5-6,.,TRBJ2-1,.,TGTGCCAGCAGCTTGGCAGTTCGGGCGCGCCAGTTCTTC,CASSLAVRARQFF
TRBV6-6,TRBD2,TRBJ2-2,.,TGTGCCAGCAGTTACTCAGGACTAGCGGGATCTGGGGAGCTGTTTTTT,CASSYSGLAGSGELFF
TRBV7-2,.,TRBJ1-3,.,TGTGCCAGCAGCCCGGGCCTATCAGGGGACACCATATATTTT,CASSPGLSGDTIYF
TRBV7-9,TRBD1,TRBJ2-6,.,TGTGCCAGCAGTGCCAAAACCGGGACAGGGGGCTCTGGGGCCAACGTCCTGACTTTC,CASSAKTGTGGSGANVLTF
TRBV13,.,TRBJ2-7,once,TGTGCCAGCAGCTTAGCAGGGTGGGGCGAGCAGTACTTC,CASSLAGWGEQYF
TRBV28,.,TRBJ2-3,.,TGTGCCAGCAGTTTAACCTACCAACGCACAGATACGCAGTATTTT,CASSLTYQRTDTQYF
TRBV6-6,.,TRBJ1-4,.,TGTGCCAGCACTAGCGGTGGTCACCCTGAAAAACTGTTTTTT,CASTSGGHPEKLFF
TRBV27,.,TRBJ1-1,.,TGTGCCAGCAGTGGGTTTTTAGGGAACACTGAAGCTTTCTTT,CASSGFLGNTEAFF
TRBV7-9,.,TRBJ2-1,.,TGTGCCAGCAGCCCGACCTCTGAGCAGTTCTTC,CASSPTSEQFF